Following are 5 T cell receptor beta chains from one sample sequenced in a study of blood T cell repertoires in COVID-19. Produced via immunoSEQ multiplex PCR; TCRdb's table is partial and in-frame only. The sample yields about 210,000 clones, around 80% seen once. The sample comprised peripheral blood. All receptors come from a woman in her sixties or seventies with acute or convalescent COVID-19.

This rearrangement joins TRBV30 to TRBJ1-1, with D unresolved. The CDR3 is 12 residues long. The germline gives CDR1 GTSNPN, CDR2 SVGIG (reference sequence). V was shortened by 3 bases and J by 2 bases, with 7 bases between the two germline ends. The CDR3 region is CAWRRVNTEAFF. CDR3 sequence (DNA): TGTGCCTGGAGGCGCGTAAACACTGAAGCTTTCTTT. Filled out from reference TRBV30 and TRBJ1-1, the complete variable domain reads SQTIHQWPATLVQPVGSPLSLECTVEGTSNPNLYWYRQAAGRGLQLLFYSVGIGQISSEVPQNLSASRPQDRQFILSSKKLLLSDSGFYLCAWRRVNTEAFFGQGTRLTVV.

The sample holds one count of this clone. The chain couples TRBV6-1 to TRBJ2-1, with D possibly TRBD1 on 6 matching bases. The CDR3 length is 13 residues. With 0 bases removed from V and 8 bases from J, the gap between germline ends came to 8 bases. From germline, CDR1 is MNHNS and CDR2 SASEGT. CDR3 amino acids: CASSEARQDEQFF. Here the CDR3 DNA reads TGTGCCAGCAGTGAAGCGAGACAGGATGAGCAGTTCTTC.

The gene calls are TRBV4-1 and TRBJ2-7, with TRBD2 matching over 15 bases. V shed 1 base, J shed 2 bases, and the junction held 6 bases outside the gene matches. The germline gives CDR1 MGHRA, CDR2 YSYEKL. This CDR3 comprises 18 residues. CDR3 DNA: TGCGCCAGCAGCCAAGTCGGACTAGCGGGGGGGCTGACCTACGAGCAGTACTTC. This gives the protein CASSQVGLAGGLTYEQYF.

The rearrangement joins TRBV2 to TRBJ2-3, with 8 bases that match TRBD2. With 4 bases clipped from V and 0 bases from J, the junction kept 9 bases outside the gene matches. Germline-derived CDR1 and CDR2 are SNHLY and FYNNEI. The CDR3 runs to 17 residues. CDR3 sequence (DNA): TGTGCCAGCAGTGGACTAGCGCGTACGACTAGCACAGATACGCAGTATTTT. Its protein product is CASSGLARTTSTDTQYF.

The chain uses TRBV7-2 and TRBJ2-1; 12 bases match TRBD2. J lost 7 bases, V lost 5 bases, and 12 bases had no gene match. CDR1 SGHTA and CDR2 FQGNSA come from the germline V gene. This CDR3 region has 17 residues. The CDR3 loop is CASSPRLAGASGNEQFF. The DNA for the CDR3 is TGTGCCAGCAGCCCGCGACTAGCGGGAGCCTCGGGAAATGAGCAGTTCTTC.